This passage covers 17 T cell receptor beta chains from one sample sequenced in a study of T-cell reconstitution after alpha-beta-depleted transplantation in children. For TCRbeta, the library was prepared with unique molecular identifiers. TCRdb re-analysed the PCR reads in MiXCR, keeping a single row per CDR3 protein. This repertoire shows 200,000 to 300,000 distinct CDR3 sequences, around 12% found once; its top ten account for about 2.4%. Source: PBMCs from the stem cell graft donor, taken from the stem cell graft. Receptors were obtained from a human donor who donated a stem cell graft to a child with acute lymphoblastic leukemia.

This clonotype was counted many times. This chain connects TRBV6-5 to TRBJ1-6; D might be TRBD1 (5 bases). Germline V gene sequence: CDR1 MNHEY, CDR2 SVGAGI. This CDR3 spans 15 amino acids. V lost 6 bases, J lost 7 bases, and 16 bases lay in between. CDR3 bases: TGTGCCAGCAGCTCCGCAGGGTTAGGGAATTCACCCCTCCACTTT. Its protein product is CASSSAGLGNSPLHF.

This clonotype was found many times. The chain uses TRBV5-6 and TRBJ2-4, with D perhaps TRBD2 (6 bases). Trimming took 3 bases from V and 0 from J, leaving 7 bases between them. The CDR3 is 14 residues long. Germline loops: CDR1 SGHDT, CDR2 YYEEEE. CDR3 in DNA: TGTGCCAGCAGCTGGGGGGAAGCCAAAAACATTCAGTACTTC. Amino acids: CASSWGEAKNIQYF.

There are a few counts of this clonotype. CDR3 nucleotide sequence: TGTGCCAGCAGCTTTTGGACGGGGGGGCATCAAGAGACCCAGTACTTC. This encodes CASSFWTGGHQETQYF. The gene calls are TRBV7-2 and TRBJ2-5, with 8 bases identical to TRBD2. The V segment lost 3 bases and the J segment 2 bases; nucleotides outside the gene matches: 8. CDR1 is SGHTA, CDR2 FQGNSA, per germline. This CDR3 spans 16 amino acids.

In its sample, this clonotype was seen many times. The J gene is TRBJ2-3, the V gene TRBV12-3 or TRBV12-4; D might be TRBD1 (6 bases). Trimming took off 4 bases at V and 0 bases at J, with 8 bases between the two ends. The length of the CDR3 is 14 residues. CDR3 nucleotides: TGTGCCAGCAGTTACAGGGTTAGCACAGATACGCAGTATTTT. This sequence encodes CASSYRVSTDTQYF.

This clonotype was picked up many times. DNA for the CDR3: TGTGCCAGCAGTTTGGGGGACACCACCACCGGGGAGCTGTTTTTT. Translation gives CASSLGDTTTGELFF. The V and J genes are TRBV12-3 or TRBV12-4 and TRBJ2-2; a weak D match, TRBD1 (6 bases). Trimming removed 3 bases from V and 4 bases from J, with 12 bases in between. The CDR3 consists of 15 residues.

This clonotype has a handful of counts. The V and J genes are TRBV7-9 and TRBJ2-7; tentatively, D is TRBD2 (6 bases). V lost 6 bases, J lost 6 bases, and 9 bases lay in between. Germline CDR1 is SEHNR and CDR2 is FQNEAQ (reference sequence). This CDR3 comprises 11 residues. Here the CDR3 DNA reads TGTGCCAGCAGAATCGGGGGCGAGCAGTACTTC. It yields the protein CASRIGGEQYF.

This clonotype occurred many times. The chain recombines TRBV4-3 with TRBJ2-2, with D unclear. The CDR3 spans 14 residues. The V end was cut by 0 bases, the J end by 6 bases, with 8 bases between. The germline V gene has CDR1 LGHNA and CDR2 YSLEER. The CDR3 nucleotides are TGCGCCAGCAGCCAAGATAAATGGGCCGGGGAGCTGTTTTTT. Its protein product is CASSQDKWAGELFF.

In this sample, this clonotype turned up many times. This chain joins TRBV7-9 and TRBJ1-2; TRBD1 might be the D (5 bases). The CDR3 sequence is 13 residues long. V was clipped by 0 bases and J by 6 bases, with 8 bases between them. Germline V CDR1 and CDR2: SEHNR, FQNEAQ (reference sequence). The CDR3 loop is CASSLALGDGYTF. In DNA, the CDR3 is TGTGCCAGCAGCTTAGCGTTGGGGGATGGCTACACCTTC.

This clonotype was observed at least ten times. The chain is built from TRBV3-1 and TRBJ2-5; 12 bases are a match to TRBD1. CDR3 length: 16 amino acids. Germline V CDR1 and CDR2: LGHDT, YNNKEL (reference sequence). Losses at the gene ends were 5 bases for V and 3 bases for J; bases not matched to a gene: 7. CDR3 DNA sequence: TGTGCCAGCAGCAGACCCGGGACAGGGGGCGAAGAGACCCAGTACTTC. Encoded protein: CASSRPGTGGEETQYF.

This clonotype was recorded at least ten times. The rearrangement uses TRBV27 and TRBJ1-3, with D tentatively TRBD1 (5 bases). The CDR3 extends over 16 amino acids. Germline V gene sequence: CDR1 MNHEY, CDR2 SMNVEV (reference sequence). The V and J ends lost 4 bases and 0 bases respectively, with 13 bases between them. The CDR3 DNA follows: TGTGCCAGCAGTTCTCGGGACGGTAGCTCTGGAAACACCATATATTTT. Translated: CASSSRDGSSGNTIYF.

V is TRBV5-1 and J is TRBJ2-5; the D gene is possibly TRBD1 (5 bases). The CDR3 is 15 residues long. Trimming cost V 0 bases and J 5 bases, with 14 bases left between them. Per germline, CDR1 SGHRS and CDR2 YFSETQ. The CDR3 region is CASSLVWGRPETQYF. The CDR3 bases are TGCGCCAGCAGCTTGGTGTGGGGCAGGCCCGAGACCCAGTACTTC.

This clonotype appeared many times. This chain links TRBV29-1 with TRBJ1-1; D not resolved. V lost 5 bases, J lost 2 bases, and 9 bases lay in between. Germline V gene data show CDR1 as SQVTM and CDR2 as ANQGSEA. This CDR3 region has 12 residues. The CDR3 sequence is CSVSFRNTEAFF. CDR3 sequence (DNA): TGCAGCGTTTCATTCCGAAACACTGAAGCTTTCTTT.

This clonotype was recorded at least ten times. The gene calls are TRBV28 and TRBJ1-3, with unresolved D. The CDR3 totals 16 residues. V was pared by 4 bases and J by 4 bases, with 17 bases between. Germline V gene data show CDR1 as MDHEN and CDR2 as SYDVKM. In DNA form, the CDR3 reads TGTGCCAGCAGTTCCTCGGGGTATCCCCGGGGAAACACCATATATTTT. Residues: CASSSSGYPRGNTIYF. The full variable domain, completed using reference TRBV28 and TRBJ1-3, is DVKVTQSSRYLVKRTGEKVFLECVQDMDHENMFWYRQDPGLGLRLIYFSYDVKMKEKGDIPEGYSVSREKKERFSLILESASTNQTSMYLCASSSSGYPRGNTIYFGEGSWLTVV.

This clonotype was picked up many times. This chain connects TRBV20-1 to TRBJ1-1, with D perhaps TRBD1 (5 bases). This CDR3 spans 11 amino acids. Germline CDR1 DFQATT, CDR2 SNEGSKA (reference sequence). V dropped 2 bases and J dropped 8 bases, with 9 bases sitting between them. In nucleotides, the CDR3 is TGCAGTGCTAGACCGGGGGAGGAAGCTTTCTTT. Translated, it gives CSARPGEEAFF.

In its sample, this clonotype was seen many times. The J gene is TRBJ2-3, the V gene TRBV12-3 or TRBV12-4; D gene uncertain. V lost 2 bases to trimming and J lost 1 base, with 13 bases between them. The CDR3 sequence is 16 residues long. In DNA form, the CDR3 reads TGTGCCAGCAGTTTAAGGTCCGTGTTTGGCACAGATACGCAGTATTTT. Protein sequence: CASSLRSVFGTDTQYF.

This rearrangement joins TRBV20-1 to TRBJ1-2; D gene uncertain. Germline V gene lookup returns CDR1 DFQATT and CDR2 SNEGSKA (reference sequence). With 5 bases removed from V and 4 bases from J, the gap between germline ends came to 14 bases. This CDR3 is 13 amino acids long. The CDR3 here is CSAPETGIYGYTF. DNA for the CDR3: TGCAGTGCTCCCGAGACTGGAATCTATGGCTACACCTTC.

This clonotype was observed at least ten times. The chain couples TRBV28 to TRBJ2-5; 12 positions agree with TRBD2. V was clipped by 2 bases and J by 3 bases; unmatched bases: 4. The germline V gene has CDR1 MDHEN and CDR2 SYDVKM. There are 16 residues in the CDR3. CDR3 residues: CASSLRLAGEKETQYF. The DNA of the CDR3 is TGTGCCAGCAGTTTAAGACTAGCGGGAGAAAAAGAGACCCAGTACTTC.